This is a list of T cell receptor beta chains from one sample in a study of Graves' ophthalmopathy and Graves' hyperthyroidism. Each CDR3 protein gets one entry after TCRdb re-called the multiplex PCR reads with MiXCR. Of 200,000 to 250,000 distinct CDR3 sequences in the sample, 20% to 25% are singletons; the top ten hold under 55%. The source material was peripheral blood. The receptor source for this set is a woman aged 45-65 years with Graves' ophthalmopathy. The CDR3 runs from the conserved cysteine through the conserved F or W. D genes are given only for firm matches.

v_gene: TRBV9; j_gene: TRBJ1-2; d_gene: -; CDR3aa: CASSGPRGDYGYTF
v_gene: TRBV12-3/TRBV12-4; j_gene: TRBJ2-2; d_gene: -; CDR3aa: CASTLTGGLEELFF
v_gene: TRBV28; j_gene: TRBJ2-2; d_gene: -; CDR3aa: CASSSLQELFF
v_gene: TRBV19; j_gene: TRBJ2-5; d_gene: TRBD1; CDR3aa: CATAGQGGETQYF
v_gene: TRBV18; j_gene: TRBJ1-1; d_gene: -; CDR3aa: CASSPPIGWDSTEAFF
v_gene: TRBV6-5; j_gene: TRBJ1-2; d_gene: -; CDR3aa: CASSLLGSNYGYTF
v_gene: TRBV10-3; j_gene: TRBJ2-7; d_gene: -; CDR3aa: CAISESRTRETYEQYF
v_gene: TRBV6-5; j_gene: TRBJ1-1; d_gene: -; CDR3aa: CASSYPEEAFF
v_gene: TRBV10-1; j_gene: TRBJ1-1; d_gene: TRBD1; CDR3aa: CASSPGQGTTFF
v_gene: TRBV6-1; j_gene: TRBJ2-5; d_gene: TRBD1; CDR3aa: CASTLDRVGETQYF
v_gene: TRBV12-3/TRBV12-4; j_gene: TRBJ1-1; d_gene: -; CDR3aa: CASSIKGIAEAFF
v_gene: TRBV12-3/TRBV12-4; j_gene: TRBJ2-5; d_gene: -; CDR3aa: CASSLRRGGPETQYF
v_gene: TRBV5-4; j_gene: TRBJ2-7; d_gene: -; CDR3aa: CASSPGLANYEQYF
v_gene: TRBV20-1; j_gene: TRBJ1-2; d_gene: TRBD1; CDR3aa: CSTKTGEYGYTF
v_gene: TRBV11-2; j_gene: TRBJ2-2; d_gene: -; CDR3aa: CASSMRTGNTGELFF
v_gene: TRBV10-1; j_gene: TRBJ2-2; d_gene: TRBD1; CDR3aa: CASSESRGTGARELFF
v_gene: TRBV2; j_gene: TRBJ2-5; d_gene: -; CDR3aa: CASSEVGGAIRETQYF
v_gene: TRBV5-1; j_gene: TRBJ2-4; d_gene: -; CDR3aa: CASSLEVGAKNIQYF
v_gene: TRBV10-3; j_gene: TRBJ1-5; d_gene: -; CDR3aa: CAISEVPGEPQHF
v_gene: TRBV30; j_gene: TRBJ2-5; d_gene: -; CDR3aa: CAWSVLVGETQYF
v_gene: TRBV6-2/TRBV6-3; j_gene: TRBJ1-5; d_gene: -; CDR3aa: CASRSGTTGTNQPQHF
v_gene: TRBV19; j_gene: TRBJ1-1; d_gene: -; CDR3aa: CASSHQPNTEAFF
v_gene: TRBV27; j_gene: TRBJ2-7; d_gene: -; CDR3aa: CASSSGFEQYF
v_gene: TRBV19; j_gene: TRBJ2-2; d_gene: -; CDR3aa: CASANQNTGELFF
v_gene: TRBV19; j_gene: TRBJ1-5; d_gene: -; CDR3aa: CASKKGLFPDQPQHF
v_gene: TRBV28; j_gene: TRBJ2-7; d_gene: -; CDR3aa: CASSLSRDTNSYEQYF
v_gene: TRBV20-1; j_gene: TRBJ2-1; d_gene: -; CDR3aa: CSARIYNEQLF
v_gene: TRBV6-2/TRBV6-3; j_gene: TRBJ2-7; d_gene: -; CDR3aa: CASSSWQASSYEQYF
v_gene: TRBV28; j_gene: TRBJ1-1; d_gene: TRBD1; CDR3aa: CASSVRGDEAFF
v_gene: TRBV4-1; j_gene: TRBJ2-5; d_gene: TRBD2; CDR3aa: CASSSTAGVGETQYF
v_gene: TRBV27; j_gene: TRBJ2-7; d_gene: -; CDR3aa: CASRLRDSTYEQYF
v_gene: TRBV12-3/TRBV12-4; j_gene: TRBJ2-7; d_gene: -; CDR3aa: CASSFGHYEQYF
v_gene: TRBV25-1; j_gene: TRBJ1-2; d_gene: -; CDR3aa: CASRNVNRGYTF
v_gene: TRBV12-3/TRBV12-4; j_gene: TRBJ1-2; d_gene: -; CDR3aa: CASSLNVGEGYTF
v_gene: TRBV11-2; j_gene: TRBJ2-7; d_gene: -; CDR3aa: CASSLDAVTYEQYF
v_gene: TRBV2; j_gene: TRBJ1-3; d_gene: -; CDR3aa: CASSEVAVLSGNTIYF
v_gene: TRBV4-2; j_gene: TRBJ2-7; d_gene: -; CDR3aa: CASSPDSRSYEQYF
v_gene: TRBV14; j_gene: TRBJ1-1; d_gene: TRBD1; CDR3aa: CASSQDRGQLNTEAFF
v_gene: TRBV12-3/TRBV12-4; j_gene: TRBJ1-5; d_gene: -; CDR3aa: CASSLSVGYSNQPQHF
v_gene: TRBV6-1; j_gene: TRBJ2-7; d_gene: TRBD1; CDR3aa: CASRRDRGEGFEQYF
v_gene: TRBV15; j_gene: TRBJ2-6; d_gene: -; CDR3aa: CATSREAPGANVLTF
v_gene: TRBV5-1; j_gene: TRBJ2-7; d_gene: TRBD1; CDR3aa: CASSPKTGGLGEQYF
v_gene: TRBV10-3; j_gene: TRBJ1-3; d_gene: -; CDR3aa: CAISEWGTSGNTIYF
v_gene: TRBV12-3/TRBV12-4; j_gene: TRBJ2-5; d_gene: -; CDR3aa: CASTPGREETQYF
v_gene: TRBV24-1; j_gene: TRBJ2-5; d_gene: -; CDR3aa: CTSFRGATARETQYF
v_gene: TRBV6-2/TRBV6-3; j_gene: TRBJ1-5; d_gene: TRBD1; CDR3aa: CASSHRGRVQPQHF
v_gene: TRBV18; j_gene: TRBJ2-3; d_gene: -; CDR3aa: CASSPSSITTTDTQYF
v_gene: TRBV30; j_gene: TRBJ2-7; d_gene: -; CDR3aa: CAWRTYSSYEQYF